This T cell receptor beta chain was captured by sequencing in a study of Ad26.COV2.S vaccination and SARS-CoV-2 variants. This clone was found once. The CDR3 is 13 residues long. Trimming pared 7 bases from V and 7 bases from J, leaving 13 bases between. Germline CDR1 LGHNT, CDR2 FRNRAP. Regarding treatment: 19 received Ad26.COV2.S at low or high dose, single or two shots; about 5 received placebo; per-sample allocation not given. The samples date from day 63 after the first vaccine or placebo injection. The table came from immunoSEQ multiplex PCR; TCRdb's copy has only in-frame clones and leaves some out. The data hold approximately 500,000 clones, with 70% to 90% observed a single time.

The chain carries TRBV12-5 and TRBJ2-2; possible D gene TRBD1, 5 bases. The clonotype comes from a person between 18 and 59 years old who received the Ad26.COV2.S COVID-19 vaccine or a placebo. The sequencing used peripheral blood, collected in a trial of Ad26.COV2.S vaccine versus placebo. CDR3 amino acids: CASAQGRNGELFF. DNA for the CDR3: TGTGCTAGTGCCCAGGGTAGGAACGGGGAGCTGTTTTTT.